The 18 T cell receptor beta chains below all came from one sample that was sequenced in a study of regulatory T cells in long-lasting Graves disease (dated by TCRdb to the early 2020s). The sample's time point label, in plain terms: persistent/refractory GD, antithyroid drugs over 5 years with positive TRAb. RNA was extracted from PBMCs in TRIzol for both TCR sequencing and RNA sequencing. Library generation was performed with multiplex PCR. The sequencer listed for this sample is Illumina HiSeq 4000. TCR beta libraries were built with iRepertoire HTBI primers and Arm-PCR amplification of CDR3 regions. TCRdb cleaned the public reads at Q25 with fastp, built clones with MiXCR and kept in-frame beta chains. Rows are combined by CDR3 protein, so each entry shows the most common genes and DNA. Present in this sample are about 660,000 distinct CDR3 sequences, 30% of which were seen just once. In total, the top ten clones hold about two fifths of the sample.

The material sequenced was peripheral blood mononuclear cells (PBMCs), taken when the disease was refractory, from a patient treated with antithyroid drugs. The receptors here all came from a female donor with Graves disease.

V gene TRBV30 combines with J gene TRBJ1-5; a possible D gene is TRBD1 (5 bases). CDR3 length: 15 amino acids. CDR1 is GTSNPN, CDR2 SVGIG, per germline (reference sequence). V was clipped by 5 bases and J by 2 bases, with 16 bases between them. This chain's CDR3 is CAWRAAGRGNQPQHF. The DNA of the CDR3 is TGTGCCTGGCGTGCCGCGGGACGGGGCAATCAGCCCCAGCATTTT.

Comments on this clonotype: This may be a read error: a much more frequent sequence differs by one nucleotide. This sequence joins TRBV28 and TRBJ1-2, with D unclear. Germline CDR1 reads MDHEN; CDR2 reads SYDVKM. V lost 6 bases, J lost 8 bases, and 28 bases lay in between. This CDR3 is built from 17 residues. The CDR3 region is CASSPRGVGRNTRGYTF. CDR3 DNA sequence: TGTGCCAGCAGCCCCCGTGGCGTCGGGAGGAACACTAGGGGCTACACCTTC.

The J gene is TRBJ1-5, the V gene TRBV19, with a tentative D call TRBD1 (5 bases). The germline CDR1 and CDR2 sequences are LNHDA and SQIVND (reference sequence). Trimming removed 4 bases at V and 2 bases at J, with 12 bases between. The CDR3 sequence is 15 residues long. This chain's CDR3 is CASSRPARGNQPQHF. The CDR3 DNA reads TGTGCCAGTAGTAGGCCGGCCAGGGGCAATCAGCCCCAGCATTTT.

This clonotype was detected many times. V is TRBV6-1 and J is TRBJ2-7; no clear D gene. The length of the CDR3 is 14 residues. Trimming pared 6 bases from V and 5 bases from J, leaving 17 bases between. Per the germline V gene, CDR1 is MNHNS and CDR2 is SASEGT. The CDR3 region is CASSVTLGFDEQYF. CDR3 DNA sequence: TGTGCCAGCAGCGTGACCCTGGGTTTTGACGAGCAGTACTTC.

The CDR3 sequence is CAWSAVYGYTF. CDR3 in DNA: TGTGCCTGGAGTGCAGTCTATGGCTACACCTTC. The J gene is TRBJ1-2, the V gene TRBV30; the D is unclear. The CDR3 is 11 amino acids. CDR1 is GTSNPN and CDR2 is SVGIG in the germline V gene (reference sequence). The germline V and J ends were trimmed by 1 base and 4 bases, with 4 bases remaining between them.

As regards this clonotype: One end of the junction varies from germline; a read error may be responsible. The chain employs TRBV12-3 or TRBV12-4 and TRBJ2-7; 8 nucleotides line up with TRBD2. The CDR3 sequence is 14 residues long. This chain's CDR3 is CTSTKGTSRYEQYF. CDR3 sequence (DNA): TGTACCAGCACCAAGGGGACTAGTCGTTACGAGCAGTACTTC.

This clonotype has more than one count but fewer than ten. The chain links TRBV5-1 to TRBJ1-1; D may be TRBD1 (6 bases). The length of the CDR3 is 16 residues. The V gene's germline CDR1 is SGHRS and CDR2 YFSETQ. V was trimmed by 2 bases and J by 0 bases, leaving 14 bases between them. The chain's CDR3 is CASSFVQGSMNTEAFF. The CDR3 coding sequence is TGCGCCAGCAGCTTTGTACAGGGAAGCATGAACACTGAAGCTTTCTTT. The full variable domain, in which reference TRBV5-1 and TRBJ1-1 provide the parts outside the CDR3, is KAGVTQTPRYLIKTRGQQVTLSCSPISGHRSVSWYQQTPGQGLQFLFEYFSETQRNKGNFPGRFSGRQFSNSRSEMNVSTLELGDSALYLCASSFVQGSMNTEAFFGQGTRLTVV.

This sequence joins TRBV6-1 and TRBJ1-3; 7 bases are a match to TRBD1. The CDR3 spans 15 residues. Germline-derived CDR1 and CDR2 are MNHNS and SASEGT. V dropped 7 bases and J dropped 4; count of bases not matched to a gene: 10. The chain's CDR3 is CASMGQNVVGNTIYF. The CDR3 coding sequence is TGTGCCAGCATGGGACAGAACGTCGTGGGAAACACCATATATTTT.

This clonotype came up a few times. The chain links TRBV20-1 to TRBJ2-7, with 8 bases identical to TRBD2. The V and J ends lost 5 bases and 3 bases, in that order; junction bases with no gene match: 9. The CDR3 extends over 14 amino acids. The germline V gene has CDR1 DFQATT and CDR2 SNEGSKA (reference sequence). CDR3 nucleotides: TGCAGTGCTGAGACTAGCGACGAGATCTACGAGCAGTACTTC. Protein: CSAETSDEIYEQYF.

Concerning this clonotype itself: The conserved closing phenylalanine or tryptophan is absent in this CDR3, likely reflecting a read error. This chain joins TRBV28 and TRBJ1-3; no clear D. Trimming cost V 7 bases and J 0 bases, with 10 bases left between them. The CDR3 spans 14 residues. CDR1 and CDR2 (germline): MDHEN, SYDVKM. CDR3 coding DNA: TGTGCCAGCACTCCTACAGTCTCTGGAAACACCATATATCTT. This codes for CASTPTVSGNTIYL.

The chain recombines TRBV5-1 with TRBJ1-1; D gene ambiguous. Per germline, CDR1 SGHRS and CDR2 YFSETQ. Trimming shortened V by 0 bases and J by 4 bases, and 13 bases separated the two germline ends. The CDR3 contains 15 residues. CDR3 DNA sequence: TGCGCCAGCAGCTTGGAATCGGGGTGGGGCACTGAAGCTTTCTTT. Its translation: CASSLESGWGTEAFF.

This clonotype was recorded a few times. V gene TRBV12-3 or TRBV12-4 combines with J gene TRBJ2-7, with D possibly being TRBD1 or TRBD2 (7 bases each). The CDR3 runs 15 residues. Deletions cut 5 bases from V and 0 bases from J, with 14 bases between. In DNA form, the CDR3 reads TGTGCCAGCAGTCCCCAGGGGGGGAGCTCCTACGAGCAGTACTTC. Its translation is CASSPQGGSSYEQYF.

This clonotype was seen many times. A read error may account for a junction end that differs from germline. The chain recombines TRBV5-1 with TRBJ1-1; 7 nucleotides line up with TRBD1. Germline assignment: CDR1 SGHRS and CDR2 YFSETQ. The CDR3 is made up of 14 amino acids. The CDR3 loop reads CASSFTGANTEAFF. CDR3 bases: TGTGCCAGCAGTTTTACAGGGGCTAACACTGAAGCTTTCTTT.

This clonotype was observed at least ten times. This chain joins TRBV29-1 and TRBJ1-1; D is perhaps TRBD1 (6 bases). The germline CDR1 and CDR2 sequences are SQVTM and ANQGSEA. The CDR3 has 12 residues. The CDR3 coding sequence is TGCAGTGCCGGACAGATGAACACTGAAGCTTTCTTT. It codes for CSAGQMNTEAFF. The complete variable domain, with remaining parts taken from reference TRBV29-1 and TRBJ1-1, reads SAVISQKPSRDICQRGTSLTIQCQVDSQVTMMFWYRQQPGQSLTLIATANQGSEATYESGFVIDKFPISRPNLTFSTLTVSNMSPEDSSIYLCSAGQMNTEAFFGQGTRLTVV.

There are a few counts of this clonotype. This chain joins TRBV12-3 or TRBV12-4 and TRBJ1-4; a weak D match, TRBD1 (5 bases). CDR3 size: 13 residues. Trimming took off 6 bases at V and 7 bases at J, with 12 bases between the two ends. The CDR3 region has the DNA TGTGCCAGCAGGGTGGGACTGCTTGAAAAACTGTTTTTT. Translation: CASRVGLLEKLFF.

In regard to this clonotype: A much more abundant neighbour one base away suggests this may be a read error. This chain joins TRBV20-1 and TRBJ2-7; D is uncertain. The CDR3 contains 14 residues. Germline V gives CDR1 DFQATT, CDR2 SNEGSKA (reference sequence). Here the CDR3 DNA reads TGCAGTGCTAGAGTAAAGGACGGATCCTACGGGCAGTACTTC. As protein: CSARVKDGSYGQYF.

V gene TRBV4-1 combines with J gene TRBJ1-2; D call uncertain. CDR3 length: 16 residues. Trimming left V 3 bases short and J 7 bases short, with 21 bases between. Germline V CDR1 and CDR2: MGHRA, YSYEKL. The CDR3 region has the DNA TGCGCCAGCAGCCAGCGAGATAGGCCGCAGGACGGTGGCTACACCTTC. Translation: CASSQRDRPQDGGYTF.

The chain uses TRBV6-4 and TRBJ1-1, with D unresolved. This CDR3 is built from 17 residues. Germline V gene sequence: CDR1 MRHNA, CDR2 SNTAGT. The V end lost 3 bases, the J end lost 2 bases, and 19 bases lay between the germline ends. The CDR3 region is CASSEESLCRANTEAFF. CDR3 bases: TGTGCCAGCAGTGAGGAAAGTCTATGTCGGGCAAACACTGAAGCTTTCTTT.